Detailed here is one TCR beta chain. It has no known antigen specificity. No quality values exist for individual bases; no much larger clone is one base distant. TCRbeta CDR3 regions were amplified from genomic DNA by means of the immunoSEQ Assay, a bias-controlled multiplex PCR. The paper's data handling went like this. The number of nucleated cells in each sample was estimated by amplification of reference gene primers within the assay. To quantify the absolute abundance of each unique TCRbeta CDR3 rearrangement, sequence reads were collapsed and filtered. For each sample, productive Simpson clonality was calculated as the square root of Simpson's diversity index over productive rearrangements. TCRdb stores this immuneACCESS table with in-frame sequences only. Part of the clones is absent; in the studies checked, under half of the shortfall reflects unresolved V genes, and no reason is known for the rest. That table gives V, J and clone size, and the DNA gave D and trimming. The sample table records some 74,000 clones; approximately 89% of these occur just once. Approximately 6.8% of the sample is in the top ten clones.

This entry comes from a study of blood T cell repertoires in COVID-19 (dated by TCRdb to 2018 to 2020). Regarding the research as a whole: The collaborator samples originated in the United States, Italy and Spain and spanned the acute and convalescent phases of COVID-19. Samples were obtained from the ongoing ImmuneRACE study (first 160 participants) and from 1,254 subjects provided by 6 global collaborators. Deeply sampled blood TCRbeta repertoires from subjects exposed to, actively infected with, or recovered from COVID-19 were included in the dataset. Where available, HLA class I and class II types were obtained from metadata supplied by the sample provider rather than from assay-based typing. The repertoires were made available in a free public database intended to serve as a resource for research on the immune response to SARS-CoV-2. Sample metadata almost always included a de-identified subject ID, COVID-19 status, age in years and sex. The material from the prospective study consisted of cDNA or gDNA derived from T cells, B-cell-depleted T cells, or PBMCs.

Beyond this particular receptor, the publication reports: How much clinical and demographic metadata was included differed by source and by participant, and the metadata was provided uncurated.

According to the germline V gene (reference sequence), CDR1 reads LGHDT and CDR2 reads YNNKEL. Germline trimming: 4 bases from V, 2 bases from J; junction bases outside gene matches: 2. The CDR3, from cysteine to phenylalanine, totals 15 residues. Only the CDR3 portion is preserved as DNA: 45 bases, with reading frame beginning at the first base. Each collaborating institution followed its own protocols to collect whole blood in K2EDTA tubes. For TCRbeta analysis, collaborator samples were shipped as frozen whole blood, as isolated PBMCs, or as DNA extracted from either sample type. Material: peripheral blood. This receptor chain uses TRBV3-1 (or the pseudogene TRBV3-2) and TRBJ2-3, with 11 junctional bases fitting TRBD2. The sequence came from a woman aged 80 or older with acute or convalescent COVID-19. In nucleotide form, the sequence is TGTGCCAGCAGCCCACTAGCGGGAGACACAGATACGCAGTATTTT. It translates to CASSPLAGDTDTQYF.